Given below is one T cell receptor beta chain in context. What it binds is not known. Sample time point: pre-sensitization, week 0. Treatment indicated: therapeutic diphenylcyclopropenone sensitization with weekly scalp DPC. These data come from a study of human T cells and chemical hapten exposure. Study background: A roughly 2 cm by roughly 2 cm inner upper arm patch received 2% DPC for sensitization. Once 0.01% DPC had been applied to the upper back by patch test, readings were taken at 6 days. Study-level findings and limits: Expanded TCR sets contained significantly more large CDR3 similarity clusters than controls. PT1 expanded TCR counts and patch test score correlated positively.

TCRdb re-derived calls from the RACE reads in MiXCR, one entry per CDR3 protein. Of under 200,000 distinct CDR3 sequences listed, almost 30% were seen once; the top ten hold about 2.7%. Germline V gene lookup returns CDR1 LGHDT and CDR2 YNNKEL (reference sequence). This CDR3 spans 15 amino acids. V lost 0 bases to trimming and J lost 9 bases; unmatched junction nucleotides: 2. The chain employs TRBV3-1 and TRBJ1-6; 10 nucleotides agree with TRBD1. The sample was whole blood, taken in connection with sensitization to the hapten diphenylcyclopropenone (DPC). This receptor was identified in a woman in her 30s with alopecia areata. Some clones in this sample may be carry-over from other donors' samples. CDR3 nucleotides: TGTGCCAGCAGCCAAGAGGGGACAGGGGTTTCACCCCTCCACTTT. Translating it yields CASSQEGTGVSPLHF.